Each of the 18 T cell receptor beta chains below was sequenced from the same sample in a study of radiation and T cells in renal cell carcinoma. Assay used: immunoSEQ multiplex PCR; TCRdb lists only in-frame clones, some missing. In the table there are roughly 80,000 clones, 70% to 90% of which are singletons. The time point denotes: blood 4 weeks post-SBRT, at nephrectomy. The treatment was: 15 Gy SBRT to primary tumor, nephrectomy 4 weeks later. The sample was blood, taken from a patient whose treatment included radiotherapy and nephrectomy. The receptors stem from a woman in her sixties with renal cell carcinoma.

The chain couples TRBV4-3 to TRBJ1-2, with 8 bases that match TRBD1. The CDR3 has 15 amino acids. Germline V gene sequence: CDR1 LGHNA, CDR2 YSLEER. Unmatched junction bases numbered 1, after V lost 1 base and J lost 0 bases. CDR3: CASSQGQGTNYGYTF. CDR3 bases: TGCGCCAGCAGCCAAGGACAGGGGACTAACTATGGCTACACCTTC.

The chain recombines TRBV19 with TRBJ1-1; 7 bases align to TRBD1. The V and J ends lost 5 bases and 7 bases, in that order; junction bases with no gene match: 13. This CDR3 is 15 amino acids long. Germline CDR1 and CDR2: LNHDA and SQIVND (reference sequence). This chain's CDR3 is CASSGSAGGENEAFF. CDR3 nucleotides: TGTGCCAGTAGTGGTAGTGCAGGGGGAGAAAATGAAGCTTTCTTT.

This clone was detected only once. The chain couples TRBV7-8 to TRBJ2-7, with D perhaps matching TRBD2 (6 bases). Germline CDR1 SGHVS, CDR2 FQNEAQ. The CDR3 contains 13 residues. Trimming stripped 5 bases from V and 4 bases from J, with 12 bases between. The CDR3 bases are TGTGCCAGCAGCGGGGGGTCAGGGTACGAGCAGTACTTC. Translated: CASSGGSGYEQYF.

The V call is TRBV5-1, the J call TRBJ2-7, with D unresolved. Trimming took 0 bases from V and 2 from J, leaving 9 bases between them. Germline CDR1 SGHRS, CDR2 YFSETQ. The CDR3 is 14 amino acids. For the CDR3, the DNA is TGCGCCAGCAGCTTGGTGGACGGTACCTACGAGCAGTACTTC. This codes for CASSLVDGTYEQYF.

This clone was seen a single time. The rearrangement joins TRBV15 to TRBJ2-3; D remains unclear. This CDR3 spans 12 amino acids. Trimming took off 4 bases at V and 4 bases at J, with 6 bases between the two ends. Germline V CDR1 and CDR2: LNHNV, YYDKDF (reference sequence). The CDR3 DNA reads TGTGCCACCAGCAAGGTTTCAGATACGCAGTATTTT. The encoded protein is CATSKVSDTQYF. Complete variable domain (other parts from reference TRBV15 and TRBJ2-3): DAMVIQNPRYQVTQFGKPVTLSCSQTLNHNVMYWYQQKSSQAPKLLFHYYDKDFNNEADTPDNFQSRRPNTSFCFLDIRSPGLGDTAMYLCATSKVSDTQYFGPGTRLTVL.

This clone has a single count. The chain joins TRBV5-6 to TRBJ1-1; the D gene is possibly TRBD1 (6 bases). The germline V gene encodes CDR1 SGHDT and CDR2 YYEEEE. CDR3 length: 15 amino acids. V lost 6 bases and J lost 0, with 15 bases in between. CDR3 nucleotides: TGTGCCAGCAACTTACAGGGAAACATGAACACTGAAGCTTTCTTT. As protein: CASNLQGNMNTEAFF.

DNA for the CDR3: TGTGCCAGCAGTTCCTTACTGACAGGCACCTTGAACACTGAAGCTTTCTTT. This sequence encodes CASSSLLTGTLNTEAFF. V and J are TRBV28 and TRBJ1-1, with D tentatively TRBD1 (6 bases). The CDR3 has 17 residues. CDR1 and CDR2 (germline): MDHEN, SYDVKM. Trimming cost V 4 bases and J 0 bases, with 18 bases left between them.

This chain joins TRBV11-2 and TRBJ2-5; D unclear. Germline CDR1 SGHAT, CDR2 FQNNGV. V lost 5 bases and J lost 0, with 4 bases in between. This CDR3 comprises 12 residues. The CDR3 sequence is CASSKYQETQYF. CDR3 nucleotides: TGTGCCAGCAGCAAGTACCAAGAGACCCAGTACTTC. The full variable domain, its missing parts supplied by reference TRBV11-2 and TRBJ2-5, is EAGVAQSPRYKIIEKRQSVAFWCNPISGHATLYWYQQILGQGPKLLIQFQNNGVVDDSQLPKDRFSAERLKGVDSTLKIQPAKLEDSAVYLCASSKYQETQYFGPGTRLLVL.

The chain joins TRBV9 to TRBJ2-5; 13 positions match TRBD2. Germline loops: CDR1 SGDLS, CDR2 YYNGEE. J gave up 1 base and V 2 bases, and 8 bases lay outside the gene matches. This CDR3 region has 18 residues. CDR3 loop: CASSVGLAGSVIQETQYF. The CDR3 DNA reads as TGTGCCAGCAGCGTGGGACTAGCGGGGTCGGTGATCCAAGAGACCCAGTACTTC. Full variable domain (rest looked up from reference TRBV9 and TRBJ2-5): DSGVTQTPKHLITATGQRVTLRCSPRSGDLSVYWYQQSLDQGLQFLIQYYNGEERAKGNILERFSAQQFPDLHSELNLSSLELGDSALYFCASSVGLAGSVIQETQYFGPGTRLLVL.

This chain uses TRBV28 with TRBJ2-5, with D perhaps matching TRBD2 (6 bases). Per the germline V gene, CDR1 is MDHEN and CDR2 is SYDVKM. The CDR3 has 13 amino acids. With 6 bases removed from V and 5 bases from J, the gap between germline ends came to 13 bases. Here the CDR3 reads CASRVGGIETQYF. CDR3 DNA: TGTGCCAGCAGGGTGGGCGGGATTGAGACCCAGTACTTC.

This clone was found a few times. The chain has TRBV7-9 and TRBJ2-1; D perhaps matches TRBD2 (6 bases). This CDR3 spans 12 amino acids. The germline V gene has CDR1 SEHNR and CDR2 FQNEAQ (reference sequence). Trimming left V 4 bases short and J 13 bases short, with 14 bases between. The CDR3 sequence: CASSSRLDNQFF. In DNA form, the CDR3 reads TGTGCCAGCAGCTCGCGACTAGATAATCAGTTCTTC.

The CDR3 bases are TGTGCCAGCACTACGTGGTATCCGTTGTCGGGTCAGCCCCAGCATTTT. It translates to CASTTWYPLSGQPQHF. The chain carries TRBV28 and TRBJ1-5; no clear D gene. The CDR3 loop spans 16 amino acids. Germline-derived CDR1 and CDR2 are MDHEN and SYDVKM. The V and J ends lost 7 bases and 6 bases respectively, with 22 bases between them.

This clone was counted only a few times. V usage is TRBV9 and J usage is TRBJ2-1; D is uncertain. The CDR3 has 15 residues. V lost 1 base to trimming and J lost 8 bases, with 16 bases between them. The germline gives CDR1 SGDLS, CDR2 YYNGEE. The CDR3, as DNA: TGTGCCAGCAGCGTATACAACAGAGGAATCGATGAGCAGTTCTTC. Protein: CASSVYNRGIDEQFF.

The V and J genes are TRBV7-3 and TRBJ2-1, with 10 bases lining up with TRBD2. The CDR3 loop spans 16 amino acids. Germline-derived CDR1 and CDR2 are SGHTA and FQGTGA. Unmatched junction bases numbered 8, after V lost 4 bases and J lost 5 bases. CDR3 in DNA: TGTGCCAGCAGCTCGCGGACTAGCGGCTCAGACAATGAGCAGTTCTTC. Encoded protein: CASSSRTSGSDNEQFF.

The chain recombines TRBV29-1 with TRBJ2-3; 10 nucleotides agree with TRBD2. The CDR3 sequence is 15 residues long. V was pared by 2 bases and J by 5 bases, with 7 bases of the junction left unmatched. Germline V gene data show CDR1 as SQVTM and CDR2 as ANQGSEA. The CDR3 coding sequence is TGCAGCGTTGAAAATAGCGGGGGGATGGGAGATACGCAGTATTTT. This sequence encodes CSVENSGGMGDTQYF.

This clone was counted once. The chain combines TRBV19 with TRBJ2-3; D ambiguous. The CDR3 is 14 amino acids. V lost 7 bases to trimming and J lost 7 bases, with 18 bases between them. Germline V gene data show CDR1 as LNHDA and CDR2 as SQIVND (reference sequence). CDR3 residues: CASTPPGGVYTQYF. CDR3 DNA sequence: TGTGCCAGTACCCCGCCCGGCGGCGTTTATACGCAGTATTTT.

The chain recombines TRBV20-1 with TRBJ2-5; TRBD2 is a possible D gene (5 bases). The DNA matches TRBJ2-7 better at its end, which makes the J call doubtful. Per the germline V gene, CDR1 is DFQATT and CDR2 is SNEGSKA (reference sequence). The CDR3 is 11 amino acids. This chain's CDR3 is CSARGGYEQYF. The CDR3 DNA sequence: TGCAGTGCCCGCGGCGGGTACGAGCAGTACTTC.

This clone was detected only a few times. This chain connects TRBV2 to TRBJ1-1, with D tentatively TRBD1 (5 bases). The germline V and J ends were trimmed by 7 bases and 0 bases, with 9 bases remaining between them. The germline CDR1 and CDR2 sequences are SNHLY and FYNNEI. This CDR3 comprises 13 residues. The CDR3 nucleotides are TGTGCCAGCAAACCGACAGTGAACACTGAAGCTTTCTTT. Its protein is CASKPTVNTEAFF.